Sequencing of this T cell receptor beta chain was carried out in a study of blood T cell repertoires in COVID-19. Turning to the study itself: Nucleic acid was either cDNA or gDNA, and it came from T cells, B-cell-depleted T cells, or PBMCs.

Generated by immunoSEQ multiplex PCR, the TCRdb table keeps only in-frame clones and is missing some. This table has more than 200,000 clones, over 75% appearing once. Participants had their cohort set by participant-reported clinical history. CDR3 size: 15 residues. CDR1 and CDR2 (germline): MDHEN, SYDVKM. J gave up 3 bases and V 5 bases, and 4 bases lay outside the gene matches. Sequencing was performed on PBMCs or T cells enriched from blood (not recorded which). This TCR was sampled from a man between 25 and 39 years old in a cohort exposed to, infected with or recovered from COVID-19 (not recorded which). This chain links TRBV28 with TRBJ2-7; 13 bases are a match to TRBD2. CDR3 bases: TGTGCCAGCAGTCCCGGACTAGCGGGAGTCTACGAGCAGTACTTC. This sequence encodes CASSPGLAGVYEQYF.